The 9 T cell receptor beta chains below all came from one sample that was sequenced in a study of OX40 agonist ivuxolimab in advanced cancers. Method: immunoSEQ multiplex PCR; TCRdb's copy keeps in-frame clones and lacks some. The sample records about 60,000 clones, 70% to 90% being singletons. Sequenced material: CD4+ or CD8+ T cells sorted from blood, taken in a trial of the OX40 agonist ivuxolimab. These receptors were taken from an adult with an advanced solid tumor such as melanoma, head and neck, liver or kidney cancer.

This clone was recorded a few times. This rearrangement joins TRBV5-1 to TRBJ2-2; tentatively, D is TRBD1 or TRBD2 (5 bases each). CDR3 size: 14 residues. CDR1 is SGHRS, CDR2 YFSETQ, per germline. Trimming removed 1 base at V and 7 bases at J, with 11 bases between. CDR3 DNA: TGCGCCAGCAGCTTGTTGGATGGGGGCGGGGAGCTGTTTTTT. Translation gives CASSLLDGGGELFF.

With regard to this clone: Other DNA sequences in this sample translate to the same CDR3. This sequence joins TRBV10-3 and TRBJ2-5, with D unclear. CDR3 length: 12 residues. V was pared by 2 bases and J by 1 base, with 2 bases between. From germline, CDR1 is ENHRY and CDR2 SYGVKD. As DNA, the CDR3 is TGTGCCATCAGTGAGCTCCAAGAGACCCAGTACTTC. It translates to CAISELQETQYF.

J is TRBJ2-1 and V is TRBV7-9; 8 bases fit TRBD2. The CDR3 is 13 amino acids. Germline-derived CDR1 and CDR2 are SEHNR and FQNEAQ (reference sequence). Germline trimming cut 11 bases from V and 3 bases from J; bases unmatched to any gene: 6. The CDR3 sequence: CALPGLDYNEQFF. Written as DNA, the CDR3 is TGTGCCCTCCCGGGACTAGACTACAATGAGCAGTTCTTC. The entire variable domain, with the rest obtained from reference TRBV7-9 and TRBJ2-1, is as follows: DTGVSQNPRHKITKRGQNVTFRCDPISEHNRLYWYRQTLGQGPEFLTYFQNEAQLEKSRLLSDRFSAERPKGSFSTLEIQRTEQGDSAMYLCALPGLDYNEQFFGPGTRLTVL.

This clone occurred a few times. The chain is built from TRBV20-1 and TRBJ1-2; D not certain. Looked up from germline, CDR1 is DFQATT and CDR2 is SNEGSKA (reference sequence). Deletions cut 3 bases from V and 4 bases from J, with 6 bases between. The CDR3 sequence is 11 residues long. The CDR3 region has the DNA TGCAGTGCTAGCCCAGGCTATGGCTACACCTTC. Encoded protein: CSASPGYGYTF.

The V and J genes are TRBV7-9 and TRBJ2-5, with 11 bases that match TRBD2. The CDR3 is made up of 15 amino acids. Unmatched junction bases numbered 1, after V lost 0 bases and J lost 4 bases. The germline gives CDR1 SEHNR, CDR2 FQNEAQ (reference sequence). CDR3 in DNA: TGTGCCAGCAGCTTAGCCCTAGCGGGGGGAGAGACCCAGTACTTC. It yields the protein CASSLALAGGETQYF.

This clone was recorded a few times. The rearrangement joins TRBV28 to TRBJ2-2, with D possibly being TRBD2 (5 bases). Germline V gene lookup returns CDR1 MDHEN and CDR2 SYDVKM. The V gene lost 2 bases and the J gene lost 4 bases, with 14 bases spanning the gap. The CDR3 is 16 amino acids. CDR3 residues: CASSLEGRIGTGELFF. The CDR3 DNA reads TGTGCCAGCAGTTTAGAGGGCCGTATTGGCACCGGGGAGCTGTTTTTT.

This chain connects TRBV5-6 to TRBJ1-1, with D possibly matching TRBD1 (6 bases). The germline V gene encodes CDR1 SGHDT and CDR2 YYEEEE. The ends were cut back, 0 bases at V and 2 bases at J, with 11 bases in the middle. The CDR3 totals 15 residues. The CDR3 here is CASSLDQGFNTEAFF. The DNA for the CDR3 is TGTGCCAGCAGCTTGGACCAGGGGTTTAACACTGAAGCTTTCTTT. The variable domain in full, with the rest retrieved from reference TRBV5-6 and TRBJ1-1, is DAGVTQSPTHLIKTRGQQVTLRCSPKSGHDTVSWYQQALGQGPQFIFQYYEEEERQRGNFPDRFSGHQFPNYSSELNVNALLLGDSALYLCASSLDQGFNTEAFFGQGTRLTVV.

V gene TRBV30 combines with J gene TRBJ1-6, with 9 bases fitting TRBD1. CDR3 size: 16 residues. Per germline, CDR1 GTSNPN and CDR2 SVGIG (reference sequence). With 3 bases clipped from V and 0 bases from J, the junction kept 3 bases outside the gene matches. In DNA, the CDR3 is TGTGCCTGGAGGACAGGGGGACGCTCCTATAATTCACCCCTCCACTTT. This codes for CAWRTGGRSYNSPLHF.

This rearrangement joins TRBV7-2 to TRBJ1-5; the match to TRBD1 covers 8 bases. The CDR3 runs to 15 residues. CDR1 SGHTA and CDR2 FQGNSA come from the germline V gene. V was clipped by 3 bases and J by 7 bases; unmatched bases: 8. CDR3 DNA: TGTGCCAGCAGCTTGGAGGGACAGGAGTCCCAGCCCCAGCATTTT. It encodes CASSLEGQESQPQHF. The full variable domain, rest sourced from reference TRBV7-2 and TRBJ1-5, is GAGVSQSPSNKVTEKGKDVELRCDPISGHTALYWYRQSLGQGLEFLIYFQGNSAPDKSGLPSDRFSAERTGGSVSTLTIQRTQQEDSAVYLCASSLEGQESQPQHFGDGTRLSIL.